This paragraph covers one T cell receptor (beta chain) sequence. The table came from immunoSEQ multiplex PCR; TCRdb's copy has only in-frame clones and leaves some out. The sample lists 350,000 or so clones, roughly 89% occurring once. The germline V gene has CDR1 LNHDA and CDR2 SQIVND (reference sequence). CDR3 length equals 12 residues. Trimming stripped 8 bases from V and 0 bases from J, with 7 bases between. The sample is drawn from a study of blood T cell repertoires in COVID-19. Material for sequencing was peripheral blood. The receptor's source is a woman aged 60-75 years with COVID-19, enrolled during active disease. The chain is built from TRBV19 and TRBJ1-1; no firm D call. DNA of the CDR3: TGTGCCAGTCGGTTGATGAACACTGAAGCTTTCTTT. It encodes CASRLMNTEAFF. Supplemented by reference TRBV19 and TRBJ1-1, the full variable domain reads DGGITQSPKYLFRKEGQNVTLSCEQNLNHDAMYWYRQDPGQGLRLIYYSQIVNDFQKGDIAEGYSVSREKKESFPLTVTSAQKNPTAFYLCASRLMNTEAFFGQGTRLTVV.